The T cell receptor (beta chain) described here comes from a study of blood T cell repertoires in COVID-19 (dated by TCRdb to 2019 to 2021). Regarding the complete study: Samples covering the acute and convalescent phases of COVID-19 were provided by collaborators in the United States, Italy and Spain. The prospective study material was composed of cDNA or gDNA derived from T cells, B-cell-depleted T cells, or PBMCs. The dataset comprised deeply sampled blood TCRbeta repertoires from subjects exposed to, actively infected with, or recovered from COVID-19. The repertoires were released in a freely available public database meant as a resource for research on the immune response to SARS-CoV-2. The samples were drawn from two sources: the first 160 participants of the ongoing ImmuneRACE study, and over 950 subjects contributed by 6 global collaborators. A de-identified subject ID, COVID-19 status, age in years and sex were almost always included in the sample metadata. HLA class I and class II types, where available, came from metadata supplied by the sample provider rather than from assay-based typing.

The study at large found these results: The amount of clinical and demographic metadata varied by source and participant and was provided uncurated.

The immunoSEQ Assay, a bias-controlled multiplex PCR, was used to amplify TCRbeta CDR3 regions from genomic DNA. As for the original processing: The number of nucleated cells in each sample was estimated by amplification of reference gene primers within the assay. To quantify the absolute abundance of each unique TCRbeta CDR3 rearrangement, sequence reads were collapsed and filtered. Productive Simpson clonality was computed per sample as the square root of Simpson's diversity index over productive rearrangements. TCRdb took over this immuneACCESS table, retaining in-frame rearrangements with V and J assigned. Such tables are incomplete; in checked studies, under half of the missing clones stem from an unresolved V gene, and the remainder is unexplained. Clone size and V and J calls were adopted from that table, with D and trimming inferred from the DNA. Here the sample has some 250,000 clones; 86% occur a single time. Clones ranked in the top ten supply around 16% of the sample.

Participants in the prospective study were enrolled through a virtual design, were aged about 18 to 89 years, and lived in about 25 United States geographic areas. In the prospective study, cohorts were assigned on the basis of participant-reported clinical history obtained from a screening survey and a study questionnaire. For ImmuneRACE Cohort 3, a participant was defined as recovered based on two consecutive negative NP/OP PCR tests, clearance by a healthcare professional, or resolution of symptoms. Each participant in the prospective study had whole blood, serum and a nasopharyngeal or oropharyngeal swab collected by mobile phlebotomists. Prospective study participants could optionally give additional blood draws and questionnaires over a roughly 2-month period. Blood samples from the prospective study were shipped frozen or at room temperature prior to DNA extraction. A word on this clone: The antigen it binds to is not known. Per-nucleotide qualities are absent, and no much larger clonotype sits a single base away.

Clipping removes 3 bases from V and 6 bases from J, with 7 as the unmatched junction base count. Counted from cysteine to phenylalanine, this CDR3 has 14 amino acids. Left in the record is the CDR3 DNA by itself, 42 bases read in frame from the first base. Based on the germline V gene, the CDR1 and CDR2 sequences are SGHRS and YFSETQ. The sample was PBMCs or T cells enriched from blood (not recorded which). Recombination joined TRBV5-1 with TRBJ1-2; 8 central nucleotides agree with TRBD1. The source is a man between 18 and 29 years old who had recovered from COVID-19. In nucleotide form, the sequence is TGCGCCAGCAGCTCCGGACAGGGAAAAGATGGCTACACCTTC. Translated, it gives CASSSGQGKDGYTF.